One sample yielded the 16 T cell receptor beta chains listed below, sequenced in a study of blood T cell repertoires in COVID-19. The method was immunoSEQ multiplex PCR; TCRdb's version includes in-frame clones alone and lacks a portion of them. The profile shows roughly 68,000 clones, about 88% of them singletons. Sequencing was carried out using PBMCs or T cells enriched from blood (not recorded which). All receptors derive from a woman between 40 and 55 years old who had recovered from COVID-19.

This clone was seen only a few times. CDR3: CASSLLTGTISGSGNTIYF. CDR3 coding DNA: TGTGCCAGTAGTCTCCTGACAGGTACGATCTCCGGCTCTGGAAACACCATATATTTT. The chain carries TRBV19 and TRBJ1-3; possible D gene TRBD1, 6 bases. Germline V gene sequence: CDR1 LNHDA, CDR2 SQIVND (reference sequence). The CDR3 has 19 amino acids. Between the trimmed V and J ends, which lost 5 bases and 0 bases, there was a span of 23 bases. The complete variable domain, with remaining parts taken from reference TRBV19 and TRBJ1-3, reads DGGITQSPKYLFRKEGQNVTLSCEQNLNHDAMYWYRQDPGQGLRLIYYSQIVNDFQKGDIAEGYSVSREKKESFPLTVTSAQKNPTAFYLCASSLLTGTISGSGNTIYFGEGSWLTVV.

The sample holds a few counts of this clone. The chain recombines TRBV7-6 with TRBJ2-1, with TRBD1 matching over 11 bases. The ends lost 5 bases at V and 7 bases at J; junction bases unmatched: 19. This CDR3 comprises 19 residues. CDR1 SGHVS and CDR2 FNYEAQ come from the germline V gene. The CDR3, as DNA: TGTGCCAGCAGCCCCCATTCAGCTCAACGCCGGGACAGGGGGAATGAGCAGTTCTTC. Amino acid sequence: CASSPHSAQRRDRGNEQFF.

The V gene is TRBV7-8, the J gene TRBJ2-5, with 9 nucleotides matching TRBD2. Germline V lookup: CDR1 SGHVS, CDR2 FQNEAQ. J was trimmed by 2 bases and V by 4 bases; bases with no gene match: 11. The CDR3 is made up of 17 amino acids. For the CDR3, the DNA is TGTGCCAGCAGCTCCGGACTAGCGTCTTATTTACAAGAGACCCAGTACTTC. It is translated as CASSSGLASYLQETQYF.

This chain links TRBV5-4 with TRBJ2-1, with 9 bases fitting TRBD2. CDR1 is SGHNT and CDR2 is YYREEE in the germline V gene (reference sequence). The CDR3 has 18 residues. V gave up 5 bases and J gave up 0 bases; unmatched junction bases: 12. In DNA, the CDR3 is TGTGCCAGCAGTTTGCCGGGACTAGCTCTGAGCTCCTACAATGAGCAGTTCTTC. It is translated as CASSLPGLALSSYNEQFF.

This clone is labeled as medium-sized. This chain uses TRBV10-3 with TRBJ2-1, with 12 bases aligning to TRBD1. CDR1 and CDR2 (germline): ENHRY, SYGVKD. The trim removed 8 bases at V and 7 bases at J, leaving 12 bases unmatched. The CDR3 has 16 amino acids. The CDR3, as DNA: TGTGCCATCCGGACGTGGGGACAGGGGGCTGGGAATGAGCAGTTCTTC. It specifies CAIRTWGQGAGNEQFF.

This clone was seen just once. V is TRBV5-8 and J is TRBJ2-2; maybe TRBD2 (6 bases). The CDR3 totals 18 residues. The V gene's germline CDR1 is SGHTS and CDR2 YDEGEE. Trimming stripped 1 base from V and 3 bases from J, with 19 bases between. In DNA, the CDR3 is TGTGCCAGCAGCTTGTCTTTCGGGACTGGACAATACACCGGGGAGCTGTTTTTT. Protein: CASSLSFGTGQYTGELFF.

For the CDR3, the DNA is TGTGCCAGCAGCCCCTTCCCGGCAGGGGCATGGGAAGCTTTCTTT. Translated, it gives CASSPFPAGAWEAFF. J is TRBJ1-1 and V is TRBV3-1 (or the pseudogene TRBV3-2); D possibly corresponds to TRBD1 (6 bases). V was pared by 4 bases and J by 8 bases, with 20 bases between. The length of the CDR3 is 15 residues. CDR1 is LGHDT, CDR2 YNNKEL, per germline (reference sequence).

V gene TRBV24-1 combines with J gene TRBJ2-1; the D gene is possibly TRBD1 (6 bases). The V gene's germline CDR1 is KGHDR and CDR2 SFDVKD. This CDR3 is built from 13 residues. Trimming took off 9 bases at V and 7 bases at J, with 15 bases between the two ends. The CDR3 nucleotides are TGTGCCACCGGACAGAACTGGATGAATGAGCAGTTCTTC. It yields the protein CATGQNWMNEQFF.

The chain couples TRBV11-2 to TRBJ1-1; D might be TRBD1 (5 bases). Germline V gene lookup returns CDR1 SGHAT and CDR2 FQNNGV. Between the trimmed V and J ends, which lost 4 bases and 11 bases, there was a span of 11 bases. This CDR3 has 11 residues. CDR3 coding DNA: TGTGCCAGCAGCTCAGGGTATTGGGCTTTCTTT. Its translation is CASSSGYWAFF. Together with reference TRBV11-2 and TRBJ1-1, the CDR3 gives the full variable domain: EAGVAQSPRYKIIEKRQSVAFWCNPISGHATLYWYQQILGQGPKLLIQFQNNGVVDDSQLPKDRFSAERLKGVDSTLKIQPAKLEDSAVYLCASSSGYWAFFGQGTRLTVV.

The chain uses TRBV11-2 and TRBJ2-3; 9 nucleotides match TRBD1. The V gene's germline CDR1 is SGHAT and CDR2 FQNNGV. V shed 6 bases and J 2 bases; nucleotides not matched to a gene: 6. CDR3 size: 15 residues. Here the CDR3 reads CASRVDRGYTDTQYF. DNA of the CDR3: TGTGCCAGCAGAGTGGACAGGGGATACACAGATACGCAGTATTTT.

The chain carries TRBV19 and TRBJ2-1; TRBD2 agrees at 13 bases. The CDR3 consists of 16 residues. V lost 5 bases and J lost 1; bases outside the gene matches: 2. The germline gives CDR1 LNHDA, CDR2 SQIVND (reference sequence). CDR3: CASSLLAGGSYNEQFF. DNA of the CDR3: TGTGCCAGTAGTTTACTAGCGGGGGGGTCCTACAATGAGCAGTTCTTC.

V gene TRBV5-6 combines with J gene TRBJ1-2, with 9 bases identical to TRBD1. CDR1 and CDR2 from the germline V gene are SGHDT and YYEEEE. The J segment lost 5 bases and the V segment lost 4 bases, leaving 9 bases of the junction unmatched. The CDR3 extends over 15 amino acids. The CDR3 DNA is TGTGCCAGCAGCGTGAAACCACAGGGGGCGTATGGCTACACCTTC. This translates into CASSVKPQGAYGYTF.

This clone occurred once. J is TRBJ1-2 and V is TRBV27, with TRBD1 matching 9 bases. Looked up from germline, CDR1 is MNHEY and CDR2 is SMNVEV (reference sequence). This CDR3 is built from 14 residues. Unmatched junction bases numbered 3, after V lost 3 bases and J lost 4 bases. The CDR3 loop reads CASSFTGGGYGYTF. Here the CDR3 DNA reads TGTGCCAGCAGTTTCACAGGGGGCGGCTATGGCTACACCTTC.

The CDR3 protein is CASSEGELGATGNTEAFF. DNA of the CDR3: TGCGCCAGCAGTGAGGGCGAGCTTGGAGCGACAGGAAACACTGAAGCTTTCTTT. J is TRBJ1-1 and V is TRBV10-2, with D possibly being TRBD1 (6 bases). The germline CDR1 and CDR2 sequences are WSHSY and SAAADI. The germline V and J ends were trimmed by 2 bases and 2 bases, with 21 bases remaining between them. The CDR3 is 18 amino acids.

The genes are TRBV6-5 and TRBJ2-5; 11 bases align to TRBD2. From germline, CDR1 is MNHEY and CDR2 SVGAGI. V lost 6 bases to trimming and J lost 4 bases; unmatched junction nucleotides: 7. This CDR3 comprises 15 residues. CDR3 DNA: TGTGCCAGCAGCCGGGCTAGCGGGGGGCCAGAGACCCAGTACTTC. Encoded protein: CASSRASGGPETQYF.

The V gene is TRBV4-2, the J gene TRBJ2-2; maybe TRBD2 (7 bases). This CDR3 spans 16 amino acids. Germline V gene lookup returns CDR1 LGHNA and CDR2 YNFKEQ. The V gene lost 4 bases and the J gene lost 4 bases, with 16 bases spanning the gap. This CDR3 is CASSRSGGPGTGELFF. The CDR3 coding sequence is TGTGCCAGCAGCCGGTCCGGGGGGCCGGGCACCGGGGAGCTGTTTTTT.